A selection of T cell receptor beta chains follows, all from one sample in a study of T cell responses to AZD1222 COVID-19 vaccine. Clones were read by immunoSEQ multiplex PCR, and TCRdb kept only the in-frame ones, dropping some. This sample carries approximately 35,000 clones, approximately 86% of them seen once, and the ten largest clones take approximately 6.5%. This material consisted of peripheral blood, taken on day 0 of AZD1222 vaccination. The receptors derive from an adult in good health. Each CDR3 is given with its conserved first and last residue. D genes are given only for firm matches. The size entry is marked missing in some rows and otherwise reads once, few, many or a size class.

j_call: TRBJ1-2; d_call: .; clone_size: .; v_call: TRBV23-1; cdr3_nt: TGCGCCAGCAGTCAATCGGGACCTTGGTCCAGCTATGGCTACACCTTC; cdr3_aa: CASSQSGPWSSYGYTF
j_call: TRBJ2-7; d_call: TRBD1; clone_size: .; v_call: TRBV15; cdr3_nt: TGTGCCACCAGCGGGGGACAGGGGGGTAACTACGAGCAGTACTTC; cdr3_aa: CATSGGQGGNYEQYF
j_call: TRBJ1-4; d_call: .; clone_size: .; v_call: TRBV3-1/TRBV3-2; cdr3_nt: TGTGCCAGCAGCCACTTGGGCGCTAATGAAAAACTGTTTTTT; cdr3_aa: CASSHLGANEKLFF
j_call: TRBJ1-1; d_call: .; clone_size: .; v_call: TRBV29-1; cdr3_nt: TGCAGCGCCATAGGGATTTACATGAACACTGAAGCTTTCTTT; cdr3_aa: CSAIGIYMNTEAFF
j_call: TRBJ1-1; d_call: .; clone_size: .; v_call: TRBV7-9; cdr3_nt: TGTGCCAGCAGCCGGACAGCAAACACTGAAGCTTTCTTT; cdr3_aa: CASSRTANTEAFF
j_call: TRBJ1-3; d_call: .; clone_size: .; v_call: TRBV4-1; cdr3_nt: TGCGCCAGCAGCCCGGGGAGAGGAGGTTACTCTGGAAACACCATATATTTT; cdr3_aa: CASSPGRGGYSGNTIYF
j_call: TRBJ1-2; d_call: .; clone_size: few; v_call: TRBV2; cdr3_nt: TGTGCCAGCAGTTTTGAACCTAATCTACCCATTGGCTACACCTTC; cdr3_aa: CASSFEPNLPIGYTF
j_call: TRBJ1-4; d_call: .; clone_size: .; v_call: TRBV10-3; cdr3_nt: TGTGCCATCAGTGAGCCTAGAGCGGGACATCGGCGAAAAACTGTTTTT; cdr3_aa: CAISEPRAGHRRKTVF
j_call: TRBJ1-5; d_call: .; clone_size: .; v_call: TRBV6-5; cdr3_nt: TGTGCCAGCAGTTCACAGGGAGGGGGTCAGCCCCAGCATTTT; cdr3_aa: CASSSQGGGQPQHF
j_call: TRBJ1-2; d_call: .; clone_size: .; v_call: TRBV24-1; cdr3_nt: TGTGCCACCAGTGATAGGACAGTTTATGGCTACACCTTC; cdr3_aa: CATSDRTVYGYTF
j_call: TRBJ2-7; d_call: TRBD1; clone_size: .; v_call: TRBV18; cdr3_nt: TGTGCCAGCTCACCAGAGACAGGGGATAACTACGAGCAGTACTTC; cdr3_aa: CASSPETGDNYEQYF
j_call: TRBJ2-6; d_call: TRBD1; clone_size: .; v_call: TRBV5-1; cdr3_nt: TGCGCCAGCAGCTTACAGGGGCCTGGGGCCAACGTCCTGACTTTC; cdr3_aa: CASSLQGPGANVLTF
j_call: TRBJ1-4; d_call: .; clone_size: .; v_call: TRBV5-1; cdr3_nt: TGCGCCAGCAGCTCGGACACGGGTAATGAAAAACTGTTTTTT; cdr3_aa: CASSSDTGNEKLFF
j_call: TRBJ1-1; d_call: .; clone_size: .; v_call: TRBV2; cdr3_nt: TGTGCCAGCAGTCCTCTCCCCCGGGGTTACACTGAAGCTTTCTTT; cdr3_aa: CASSPLPRGYTEAFF
j_call: TRBJ2-2; d_call: .; clone_size: .; v_call: TRBV2; cdr3_nt: TGTGCCAGCAGTGAACAGCGCCCCGGGGAGCTGTTTTTT; cdr3_aa: CASSEQRPGELFF
j_call: TRBJ1-1; d_call: .; clone_size: .; v_call: TRBV6-5; cdr3_nt: TGTGCCAGCAGTTTCACTTTGAACACTGAAGCTTTCTTT; cdr3_aa: CASSFTLNTEAFF
j_call: TRBJ2-5; d_call: TRBD2; clone_size: .; v_call: TRBV19; cdr3_nt: TGTGCCAGTAGATGGGCGGGGGCCCAGTACTTC; cdr3_aa: CASRWAGAQYF
j_call: TRBJ2-7; d_call: TRBD1; clone_size: .; v_call: TRBV5-6; cdr3_nt: TGTGCCAGCAGCTTGGCGGGACAGGGGACCGGCGAGCAGTACTTC; cdr3_aa: CASSLAGQGTGEQYF
j_call: TRBJ1-3; d_call: .; clone_size: .; v_call: TRBV4-1; cdr3_nt: TGCGCCAGCAGCCAAGATGGAGGAAACACCATATATTTT; cdr3_aa: CASSQDGGNTIYF
j_call: TRBJ1-4; d_call: .; clone_size: .; v_call: TRBV19; cdr3_nt: TGTGCCAGTCTGGGACTCGGTAGTGAAAAACTGTTTTTT; cdr3_aa: CASLGLGSEKLFF
j_call: TRBJ1-1; d_call: .; clone_size: few; v_call: TRBV10-1; cdr3_nt: TGCGCCAGCAGTGAGTCTCCGGGCACTGATGAAGCTTTCTTT; cdr3_aa: CASSESPGTDEAFF
j_call: TRBJ1-2; d_call: .; clone_size: .; v_call: TRBV5-1; cdr3_nt: TGCGCCAGCAGCTTGGCTGGGACGGCCTATGGCTACACCTTC; cdr3_aa: CASSLAGTAYGYTF
j_call: TRBJ1-1; d_call: .; clone_size: .; v_call: TRBV12-3/TRBV12-4; cdr3_nt: TGTGCCAGCAGTTTACAGACTAACACTGAAGCTTTCTTT; cdr3_aa: CASSLQTNTEAFF